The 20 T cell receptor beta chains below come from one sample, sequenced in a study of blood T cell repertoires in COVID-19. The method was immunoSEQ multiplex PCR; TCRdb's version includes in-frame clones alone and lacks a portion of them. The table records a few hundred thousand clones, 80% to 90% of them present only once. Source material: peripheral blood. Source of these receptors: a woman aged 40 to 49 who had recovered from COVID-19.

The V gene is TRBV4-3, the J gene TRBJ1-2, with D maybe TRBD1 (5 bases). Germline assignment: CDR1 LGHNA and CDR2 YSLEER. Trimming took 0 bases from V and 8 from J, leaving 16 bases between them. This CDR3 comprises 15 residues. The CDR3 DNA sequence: TGCGCCAGCAGCCAAGAATCGGCTGGGGCGAACGGCTACACCTTC. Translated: CASSQESAGANGYTF.

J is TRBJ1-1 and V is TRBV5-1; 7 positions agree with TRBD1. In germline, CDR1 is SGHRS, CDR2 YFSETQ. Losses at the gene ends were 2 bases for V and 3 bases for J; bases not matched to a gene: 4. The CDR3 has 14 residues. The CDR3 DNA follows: TGCGCCAGCAGCTTACAGGGGTGGGACACTGAAGCTTTCTTT. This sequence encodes CASSLQGWDTEAFF. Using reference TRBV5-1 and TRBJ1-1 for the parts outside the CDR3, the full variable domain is KAGVTQTPRYLIKTRGQQVTLSCSPISGHRSVSWYQQTPGQGLQFLFEYFSETQRNKGNFPGRFSGRQFSNSRSEMNVSTLELGDSALYLCASSLQGWDTEAFFGQGTRLTVV.

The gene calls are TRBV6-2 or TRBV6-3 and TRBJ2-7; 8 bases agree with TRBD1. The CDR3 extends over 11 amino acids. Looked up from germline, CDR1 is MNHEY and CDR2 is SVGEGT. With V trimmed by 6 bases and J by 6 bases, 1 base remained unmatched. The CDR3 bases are TGTGCCAGCAGCGACAGGGGCGAGCAGTACTTC. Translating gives CASSDRGEQYF.

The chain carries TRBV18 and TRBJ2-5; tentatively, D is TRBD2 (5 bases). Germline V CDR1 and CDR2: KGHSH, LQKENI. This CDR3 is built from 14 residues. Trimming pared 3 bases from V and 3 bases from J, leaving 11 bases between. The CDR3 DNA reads TGTGCCAGCTCACCGGGCCGGGGAGAAGAGACCCAGTACTTC. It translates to CASSPGRGEETQYF.

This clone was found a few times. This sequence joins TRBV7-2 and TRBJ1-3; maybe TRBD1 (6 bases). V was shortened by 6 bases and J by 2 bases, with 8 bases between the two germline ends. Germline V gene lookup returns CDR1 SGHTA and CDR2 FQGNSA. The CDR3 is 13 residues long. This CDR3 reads CASSHRAGNTIYF. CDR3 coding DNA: TGTGCCAGCAGTCACAGGGCTGGAAACACCATATATTTT.

CDR3 region: CATSARGGVAKNIQYF. Here the CDR3 DNA reads TGTGCCACCAGCGCGAGGGGGGGTGTAGCCAAAAACATTCAGTACTTC. This chain joins TRBV15 and TRBJ2-4, with D maybe TRBD2 (7 bases). From germline, CDR1 is LNHNV and CDR2 YYDKDF (reference sequence). V gave up 5 bases and J gave up 0 bases, with 14 bases separating them. The CDR3 contains 16 residues.

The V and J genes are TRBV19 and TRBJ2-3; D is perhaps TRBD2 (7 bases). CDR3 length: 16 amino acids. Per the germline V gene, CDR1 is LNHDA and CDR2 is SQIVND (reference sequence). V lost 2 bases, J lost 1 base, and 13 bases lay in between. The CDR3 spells CASSISAGAGTDTQYF. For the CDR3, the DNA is TGTGCCAGTAGTATATCCGCGGGGGCTGGCACAGATACGCAGTATTTT.

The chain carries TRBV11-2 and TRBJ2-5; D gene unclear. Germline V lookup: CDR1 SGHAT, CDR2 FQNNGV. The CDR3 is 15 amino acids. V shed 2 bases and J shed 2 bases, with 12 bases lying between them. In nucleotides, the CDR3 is TGTGCCAGCAGCTTACTCGGCCAGGAACAAGAGACCCAGTACTTC. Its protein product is CASSLLGQEQETQYF. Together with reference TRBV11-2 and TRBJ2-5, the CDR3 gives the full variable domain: EAGVAQSPRYKIIEKRQSVAFWCNPISGHATLYWYQQILGQGPKLLIQFQNNGVVDDSQLPKDRFSAERLKGVDSTLKIQPAKLEDSAVYLCASSLLGQEQETQYFGPGTRLLVL.

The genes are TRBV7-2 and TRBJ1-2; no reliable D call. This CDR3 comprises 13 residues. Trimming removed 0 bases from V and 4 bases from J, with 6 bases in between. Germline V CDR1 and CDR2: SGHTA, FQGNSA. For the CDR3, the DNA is TGTGCCAGCAGCTTAGCACAGACCTATGGCTACACCTTC. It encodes CASSLAQTYGYTF.

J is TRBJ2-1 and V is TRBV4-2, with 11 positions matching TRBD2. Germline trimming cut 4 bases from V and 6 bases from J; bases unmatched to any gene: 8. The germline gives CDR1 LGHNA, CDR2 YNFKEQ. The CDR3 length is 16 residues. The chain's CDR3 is CASSLTGTSGSNEQFF. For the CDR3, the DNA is TGTGCCAGCAGCCTTACCGGGACTAGCGGTTCCAATGAGCAGTTCTTC.

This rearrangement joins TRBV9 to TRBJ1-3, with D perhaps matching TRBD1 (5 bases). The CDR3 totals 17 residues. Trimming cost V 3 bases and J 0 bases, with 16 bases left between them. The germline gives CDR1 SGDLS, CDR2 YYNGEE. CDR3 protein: CASSATLQVSSGNTIYF. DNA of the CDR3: TGTGCCAGCAGCGCGACACTACAGGTCAGCTCTGGAAACACCATATATTTT.

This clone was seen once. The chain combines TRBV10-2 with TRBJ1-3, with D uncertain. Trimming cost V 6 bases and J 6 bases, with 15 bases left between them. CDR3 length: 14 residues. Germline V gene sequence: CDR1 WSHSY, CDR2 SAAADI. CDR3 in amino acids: CASSPAGGINTIYF. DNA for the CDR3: TGCGCCAGCAGCCCGGCGGGTGGGATAAACACCATATATTTT.

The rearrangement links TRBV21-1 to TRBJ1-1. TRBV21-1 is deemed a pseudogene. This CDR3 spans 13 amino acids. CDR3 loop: CASSKARRRGAFF. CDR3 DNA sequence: TGTGCCAGCAGCAAAGCGAGAAGGCGGGGAGCTTTCTTT.

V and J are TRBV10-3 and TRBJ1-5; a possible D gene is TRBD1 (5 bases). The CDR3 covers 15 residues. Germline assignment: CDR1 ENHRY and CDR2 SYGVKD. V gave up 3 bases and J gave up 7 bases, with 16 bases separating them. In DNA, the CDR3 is TGTGCCATCAGTGAAGCCAGGGCGGTTGGACAGCCCCAGCATTTT. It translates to CAISEARAVGQPQHF.

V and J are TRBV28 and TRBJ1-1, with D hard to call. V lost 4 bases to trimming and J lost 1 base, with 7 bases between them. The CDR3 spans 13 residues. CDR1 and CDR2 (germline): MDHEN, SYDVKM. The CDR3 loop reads CASSSGQNTEAFF. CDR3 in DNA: TGTGCCAGCAGTTCTGGGCAGAACACTGAAGCTTTCTTT.

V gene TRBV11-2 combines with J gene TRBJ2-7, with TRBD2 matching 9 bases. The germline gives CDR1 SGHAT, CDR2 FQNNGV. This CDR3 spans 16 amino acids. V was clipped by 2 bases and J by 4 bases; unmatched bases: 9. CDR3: CASSLPAGGTIYEQYF. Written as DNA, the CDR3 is TGTGCCAGCAGCTTACCGGCGGGGGGGACAATATACGAGCAGTACTTC. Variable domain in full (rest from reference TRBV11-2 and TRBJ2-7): EAGVAQSPRYKIIEKRQSVAFWCNPISGHATLYWYQQILGQGPKLLIQFQNNGVVDDSQLPKDRFSAERLKGVDSTLKIQPAKLEDSAVYLCASSLPAGGTIYEQYFGPGTRLTVT.

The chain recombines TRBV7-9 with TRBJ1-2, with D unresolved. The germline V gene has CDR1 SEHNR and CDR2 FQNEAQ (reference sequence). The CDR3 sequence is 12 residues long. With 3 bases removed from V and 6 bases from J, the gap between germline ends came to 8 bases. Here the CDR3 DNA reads TGTGCCAGCAGCTTTACGGGGAATGGCTACACCTTC. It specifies CASSFTGNGYTF.

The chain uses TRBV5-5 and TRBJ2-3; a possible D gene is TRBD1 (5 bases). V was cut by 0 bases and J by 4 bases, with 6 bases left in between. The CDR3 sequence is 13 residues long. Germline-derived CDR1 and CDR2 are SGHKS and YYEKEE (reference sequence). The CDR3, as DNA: TGTGCCAGCAGCTTGGGACAGTCAGATACGCAGTATTTT. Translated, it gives CASSLGQSDTQYF. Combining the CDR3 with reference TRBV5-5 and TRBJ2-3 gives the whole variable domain DAGVTQSPTHLIKTRGQQVTLRCSPISGHKSVSWYQQVLGQGPQFIFQYYEKEERGRGNFPDRFSARQFPNYSSELNVNALLLGDSALYLCASSLGQSDTQYFGPGTRLTVL.

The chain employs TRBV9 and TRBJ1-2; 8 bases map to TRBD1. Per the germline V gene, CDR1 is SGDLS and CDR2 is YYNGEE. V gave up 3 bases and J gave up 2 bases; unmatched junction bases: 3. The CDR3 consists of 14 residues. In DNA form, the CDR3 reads TGTGCCAGCAGCGATGGACAGGGAAACTATGGCTACACCTTC. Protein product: CASSDGQGNYGYTF.

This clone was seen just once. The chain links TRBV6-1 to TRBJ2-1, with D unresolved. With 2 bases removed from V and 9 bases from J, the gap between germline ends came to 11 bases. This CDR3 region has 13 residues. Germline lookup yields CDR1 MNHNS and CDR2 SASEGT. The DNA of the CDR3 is TGTGCCAGCAGTGAACTAATAGTAAGTGAGCAGTTCTTC. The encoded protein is CASSELIVSEQFF.